Sequencing of this TCR beta chain was carried out in a study of blood T cell repertoires in COVID-19. About the research overall: PBMCs, B-cell-depleted T cells, or T cells were the source of the cDNA or gDNA that made up the material.

Clones were sequenced by immunoSEQ multiplex PCR, and TCRdb holds only the in-frame ones, with some missing. In the table there are about 290,000 clones, around 90% of which are singletons. Self-reported history from a screening survey and questionnaire set each donor's cohort. Deletions cut 3 bases from V and 0 bases from J, with 14 bases between. This CDR3 is 16 amino acids long. Germline V gene lookup returns CDR1 ENHRY and CDR2 SYGVKD. Sequencing used PBMCs or T cells enriched from blood (not recorded which). The TCR comes from a woman aged 40 to 50 who had recovered from COVID-19. The chain recombines TRBV10-3 with TRBJ1-2; weak D call: TRBD1 (6 bases). CDR3 in DNA: TGTGCCATCAGTGAACGGGACATATTAGCTAACTATGGCTACACCTTC. It is translated as CAISERDILANYGYTF.